The source of this T cell receptor (beta chain) is a study of T cell responses to AZD1222 COVID-19 vaccine. The overall study: Second-dose timings of about 4 or about 12 weeks were pooled.

Study conclusions and caveats: Baseline antibody screening turned up just six seropositive AZD1222 recipients. There were mostly white British donors and more females than males, and clonal diversity was possibly underestimated.

Sequencing used immunoSEQ multiplex PCR; TCRdb keeps in-frame clones, though not all of them. The table includes some 150,000 clones, 70% to 90% detected once. Trimming cost V 6 bases and J 4 bases, with 6 bases left between them. CDR1 KGHSH and CDR2 LQKENI come from the germline V gene. The CDR3 sequence is 11 residues long. To note about this clone: The antigen remains undetermined.

The chain joins TRBV18 to TRBJ1-2; D unresolved. The TCR was taken from an adult in good health. Sequencing used peripheral blood, obtained on day 0 of AZD1222 vaccination. The DNA for the CDR3 is TGTGCCAGCTCTTCCTCCTATGGCTACACCTTC. Translated: CASSSSYGYTF. The full variable domain, completed using reference TRBV18 and TRBJ1-2, is NAGVMQNPRHLVRRRGQEARLRCSPMKGHSHVYWYRQLPEEGLKFMVYLQKENIIDESGMPKERFSAEFPKEGPSILRIQQVVRGDSAAYFCASSSSYGYTFGSGTRLTVV.